This TCR beta chain comes out of a study of neoadjuvant anti-PD-1 for oral cavity cancer. Germline V gene lookup returns CDR1 LNHDA and CDR2 SQIVND (reference sequence). Trimming took 1 base from V and 4 from J, leaving 8 bases between them. The CDR3 runs 14 residues. Here immunoSEQ multiplex PCR was the method, and the copy in TCRdb shows in-frame clones only, minus some. The sample holds 30,000 to 35,000 clones, more than 75% seen once. The sequence was collected from a person aged 35-79 years with oral cavity squamous cell carcinoma. Material: PBMCs, obtained before nivolumab (anti-PD-1) treatment. V usage is TRBV19 and J usage is TRBJ1-3; possible D gene TRBD1, 5 bases. This CDR3 reads CASSIGGVGNTIYF. CDR3 bases: TGTGCCAGTAGTATAGGAGGGGTCGGAAACACCATATATTTT.